The clone carrying this T cell receptor (beta chain) was found once. Its matching antigen is unknown. These data originate in a study of T cells in Graves' hyperthyroidism and ophthalmopathy. For the study at large: Peripheral blood sampling occurred at initial diagnosis, before any treatment. Points from the study as a whole: Blood also contained most expanded thyroid clonotypes above 0.001.

The authors deemed Graves' hyperthyroidism stable absent ophthalmopathy progression within 18 months. Investigators excluded patients with uncontrolled infection, other autoimmune disease, pregnancy or lactation. The TCR beta CDR3 regions underwent amplification using RNA transcripts as the source. Carried out on the TCR CDR3, a first-round RT-PCR used the HTBI primer set. TCRdb analysed the multiplex PCR reads with MiXCR anew, one entry per CDR3 protein. This repertoire shows 750,000 to 950,000 distinct CDR3 sequences, 38% found once; its top ten account for 7.5% to 9.5%. Trimming took 8 bases from V and 7 from J; bases not matched to a gene: 5. Germline loops: CDR1 SQVTM, CDR2 ANQGSEA. The CDR3 sequence is 11 residues long.

The sequence was collected from a man aged 18 to 29 with Graves' hyperthyroidism. This chain uses TRBV29-1 with TRBJ1-3; TRBD1 matches 7 bases. The source material was blood. The chain's CDR3 is CSITTGNTIYF. The CDR3 nucleotides read TGCAGCATCACGACAGGGAACACCATATATTTT.